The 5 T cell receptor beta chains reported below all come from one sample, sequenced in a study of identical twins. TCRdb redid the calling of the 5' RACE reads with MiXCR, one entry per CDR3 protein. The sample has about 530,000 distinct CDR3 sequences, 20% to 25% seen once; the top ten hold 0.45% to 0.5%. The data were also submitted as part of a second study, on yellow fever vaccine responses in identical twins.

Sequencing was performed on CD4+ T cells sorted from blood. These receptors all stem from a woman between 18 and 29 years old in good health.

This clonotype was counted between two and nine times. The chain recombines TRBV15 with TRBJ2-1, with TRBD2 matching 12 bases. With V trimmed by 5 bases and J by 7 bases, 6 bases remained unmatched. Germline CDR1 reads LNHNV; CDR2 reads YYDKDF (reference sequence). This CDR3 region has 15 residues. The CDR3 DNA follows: TGTGCCACCAGCGGGAGTGGACTAGCGGGAAATGAGCAGTTCTTC. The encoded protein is CATSGSGLAGNEQFF.

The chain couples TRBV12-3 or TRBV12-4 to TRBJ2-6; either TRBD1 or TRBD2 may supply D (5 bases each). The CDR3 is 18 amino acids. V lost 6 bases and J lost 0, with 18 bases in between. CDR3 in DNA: TGTGCCAGCAGCCCGTCAGCCGGGGCACGCTCTGGGGCCAACGTCCTGACTTTC. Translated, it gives CASSPSAGARSGANVLTF.

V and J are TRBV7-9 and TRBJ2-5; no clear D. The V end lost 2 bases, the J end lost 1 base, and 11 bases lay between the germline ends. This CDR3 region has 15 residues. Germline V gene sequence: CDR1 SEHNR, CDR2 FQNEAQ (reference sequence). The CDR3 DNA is TGTGCCAGCAGCTTAAGATCGCATACCCAAGAGACCCAGTACTTC. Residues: CASSLRSHTQETQYF.

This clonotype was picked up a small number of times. The DNA of the CDR3 is TGCAGTGCTAGTGAGGGTCCCGCACTAATAGCCAAAAACATTCAGTACTTC. The encoded protein is CSASEGPALIAKNIQYF. The V call is TRBV20-1, the J call TRBJ2-4, with D possibly being TRBD2 (5 bases). This CDR3 spans 17 amino acids. Germline values: CDR1 DFQATT, CDR2 SNEGSKA (reference sequence). Trimming cost V 3 bases and J 0 bases, with 18 bases left between them.

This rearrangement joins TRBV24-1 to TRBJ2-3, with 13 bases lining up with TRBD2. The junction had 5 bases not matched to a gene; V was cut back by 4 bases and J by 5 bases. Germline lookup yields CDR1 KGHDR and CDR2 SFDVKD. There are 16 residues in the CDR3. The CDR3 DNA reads TGTGCCACCAGTGACCGACTAGCGGGAGGAATAGATACGCAGTATTTT. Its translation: CATSDRLAGGIDTQYF.